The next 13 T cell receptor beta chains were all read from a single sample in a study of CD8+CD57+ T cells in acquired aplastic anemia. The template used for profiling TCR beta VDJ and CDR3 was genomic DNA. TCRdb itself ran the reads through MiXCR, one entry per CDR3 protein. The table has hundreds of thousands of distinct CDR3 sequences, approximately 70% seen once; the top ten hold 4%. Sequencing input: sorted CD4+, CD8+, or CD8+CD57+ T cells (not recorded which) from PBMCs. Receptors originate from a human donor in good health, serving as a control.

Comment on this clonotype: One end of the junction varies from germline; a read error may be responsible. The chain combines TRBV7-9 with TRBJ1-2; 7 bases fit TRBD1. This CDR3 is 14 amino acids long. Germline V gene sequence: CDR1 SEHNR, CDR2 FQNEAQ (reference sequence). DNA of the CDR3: TGTGCCAGCAGCTCAGGGGGGGCAACACAAGAGACCCAGTTC. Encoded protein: CASSSGGATQETQF.

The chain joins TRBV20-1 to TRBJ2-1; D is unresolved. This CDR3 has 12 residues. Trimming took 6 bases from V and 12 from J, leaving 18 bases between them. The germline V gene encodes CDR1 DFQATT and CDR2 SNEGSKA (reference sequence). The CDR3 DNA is TGCAGTGCGAGCCGGAACACTGATGCGCAGTTCTTC. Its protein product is CSASRNTDAQFF.

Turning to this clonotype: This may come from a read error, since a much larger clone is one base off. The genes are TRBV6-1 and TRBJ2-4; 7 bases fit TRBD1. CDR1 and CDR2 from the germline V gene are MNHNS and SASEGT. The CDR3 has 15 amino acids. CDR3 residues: CASSDTGTAKDIQYF. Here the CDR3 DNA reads TGTGCCAGCAGTGACACAGGGACAGCCAAAGACATTCAGTACTTC.

The CDR3 sequence: CSAKRPGGDFDEQFF. CDR3 DNA sequence: TGCAGTGCTAAACGGCCAGGGGGCGATTTTGATGAGCAGTTCTTC. This chain joins TRBV20-1 and TRBJ2-7; TRBD1 aligns across 8 bases. Matching the DNA end better, TRBJ2-1 makes the J call doubtful. CDR1 and CDR2 from the germline V gene are DFQATT and SNEGSKA (reference sequence). The CDR3 is made up of 15 amino acids.

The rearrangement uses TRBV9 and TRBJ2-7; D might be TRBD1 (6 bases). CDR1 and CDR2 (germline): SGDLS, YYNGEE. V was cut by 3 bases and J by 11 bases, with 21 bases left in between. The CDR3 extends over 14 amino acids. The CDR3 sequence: CASSAPTGLTDKYF. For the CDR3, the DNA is TGTGCCAGCAGCGCTCCCACAGGGCTCACAGATAAGTACTTC.

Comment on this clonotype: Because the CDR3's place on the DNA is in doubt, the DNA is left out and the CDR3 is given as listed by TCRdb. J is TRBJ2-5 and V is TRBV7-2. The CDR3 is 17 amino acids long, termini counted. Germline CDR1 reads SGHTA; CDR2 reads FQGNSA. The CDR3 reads CASSYPNNEQFFGTQYF.

The CDR3 reads CSVTQGNTEAFF. The CDR3 DNA reads TGCAGCGTAACACAGGGGAACACTGAAGCTTTCTTT. The gene calls are TRBV29-1 and TRBJ1-1; weak D call: TRBD1 (6 bases). The CDR3 is made up of 12 amino acids. Trimming took 6 bases from V and 1 from J, leaving 9 bases between them. From germline, CDR1 is SQVTM and CDR2 ANQGSEA.

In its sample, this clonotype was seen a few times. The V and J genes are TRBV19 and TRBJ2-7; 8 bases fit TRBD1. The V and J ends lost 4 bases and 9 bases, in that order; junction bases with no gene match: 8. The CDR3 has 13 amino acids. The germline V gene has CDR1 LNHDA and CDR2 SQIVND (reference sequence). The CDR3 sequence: CASSRGQAFRQYF. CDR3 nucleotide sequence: TGTGCCAGTAGTAGGGGACAGGCCTTTCGGCAGTACTTC.

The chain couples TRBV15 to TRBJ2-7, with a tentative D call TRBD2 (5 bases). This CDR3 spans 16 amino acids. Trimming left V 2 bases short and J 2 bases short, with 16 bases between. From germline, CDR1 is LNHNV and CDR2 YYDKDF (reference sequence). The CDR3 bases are TGTGCCACCAGCAGACCTCGGACGCGGGCGGCCTACGAGCAGTACTTC. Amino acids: CATSRPRTRAAYEQYF.

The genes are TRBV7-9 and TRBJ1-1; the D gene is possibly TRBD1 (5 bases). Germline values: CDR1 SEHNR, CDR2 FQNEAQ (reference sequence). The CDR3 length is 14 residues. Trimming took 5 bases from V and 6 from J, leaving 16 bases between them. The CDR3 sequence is CASSPEGRVAEAFF. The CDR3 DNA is TGTGCCAGCAGCCCAGAGGGGCGTGTGGCTGAAGCTTTCTTT.

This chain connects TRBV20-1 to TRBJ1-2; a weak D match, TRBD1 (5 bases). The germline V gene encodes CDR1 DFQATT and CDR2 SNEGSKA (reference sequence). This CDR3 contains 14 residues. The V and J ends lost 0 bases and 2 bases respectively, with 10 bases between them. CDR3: CSARDLGVNYGYTF. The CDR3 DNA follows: TGCAGTGCTAGAGACCTAGGGGTGAACTATGGCTACACCTTC.

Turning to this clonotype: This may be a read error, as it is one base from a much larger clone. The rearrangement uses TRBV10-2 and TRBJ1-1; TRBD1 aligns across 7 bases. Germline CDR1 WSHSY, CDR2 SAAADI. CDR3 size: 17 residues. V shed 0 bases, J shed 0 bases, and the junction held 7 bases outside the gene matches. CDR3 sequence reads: CASSESRATGLNTEAFF. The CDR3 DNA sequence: TGCGCCAGCAGTGAGTCTAGAGCGACAGGGTTGAACACTGAAGCTTTCTTT.

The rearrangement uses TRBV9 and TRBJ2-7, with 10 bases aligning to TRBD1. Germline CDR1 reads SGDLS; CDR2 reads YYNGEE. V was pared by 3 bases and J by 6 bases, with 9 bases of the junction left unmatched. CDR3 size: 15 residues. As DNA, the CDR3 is TGTGCCAGCAGCGGCACCGGGACAGGGGAATGCGAGCAGTACTTC. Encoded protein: CASSGTGTGECEQYF.